This T cell receptor beta chain was observed in a study of shared clonotypes between healthy human individuals. Study-wide findings and caveats: Unshared clonotypes carried lower generation probabilities than those common to all four donors.

CD8 memory was a combination of CD45RO+ cells and CCR7-negative CD45RA+ TemRA cells. As concerns this clone: Its target is unknown.

Genomic DNA from each subset was divided evenly over several immunoSEQ plates. Measured with immunoSEQ multiplex PCR; TCRdb has only the in-frame clones, and not every one. The sample has 400,000 or so clones, 96% seen once. Germline V gives CDR1 SQVTM, CDR2 ANQGSEA. Trimming cost V 4 bases and J 7 bases; bases outside gene matches: 8. CDR3 length: 14 amino acids. Material: memory CD8+ T cells sorted from blood. As for subset: CD45RO+ cells pooled with CCR7-negative TemRA cells. The gene calls are TRBV29-1 and TRBJ2-1; 9 nucleotides align to TRBD1. The receptor was isolated from a man aged 30 to 39 in good health. The CDR3 here is CSVGSGQGINEQFF. The CDR3, as DNA: TGCAGCGTTGGGTCAGGACAGGGGATAAATGAGCAGTTCTTC.